These 29 T cell receptor beta chains were all obtained from the same sample, sequenced in a study of metastatic and nonmetastatic thyroid tumors. With MiXCR, TCRdb called clones anew from the PCR reads. The data contain 20,000 to 25,000 clones, more than 20% of them singletons. Each patient came to thyroid surgery without any prior treatment (of any kind). Sequenced material: tumor tissue. The receptors derive from a female donor with papillary thyroid cancer or a benign thyroid nodule (not recorded which). Some clones in this sample may be carry-over from other donors' samples.

This clone was recorded many times. The chain couples TRBV9 to TRBJ2-3; no clear D gene. Germline V gives CDR1 SGDLS, CDR2 YYNGEE. The CDR3 loop spans 15 amino acids. V gave up 2 bases and J gave up 1 base, with 11 bases separating them. CDR3 in DNA: TGTGCCAGCAGCGTGTACGGATTTCGCACAGATACGCAGTATTTT. Encoded protein: CASSVYGFRTDTQYF.

The rearrangement uses TRBV7-6 and TRBJ2-1, with 9 positions matching TRBD2. The CDR3 is 15 amino acids. V lost 1 base, J lost 7 bases, and 5 bases stayed unmatched. Germline V gene data show CDR1 as SGHVS and CDR2 as FNYEAQ. CDR3 amino acids: CASSLEAGGRNEQFF. The DNA for the CDR3 is TGTGCCAGCAGCTTAGAGGCGGGAGGGAGGAATGAGCAGTTCTTC. Full variable domain (remainder filled in from reference TRBV7-6 and TRBJ2-1): GAGVSQSPRYKVTKRGQDVALRCDPISGHVSLYWYRQALGQGPEFLTYFNYEAQQDKSGLPNDRFSAERPEGSISTLTIQRTEQRDSAMYRCASSLEAGGRNEQFFGPGTRLTVL.

This clone was counted a few times. At one end the junction does not follow the germline gene, possibly because of a read error. The same CDR3 arises from other DNA sequences in this sample as well. J is TRBJ2-2 and V is TRBV28, with D perhaps TRBD2 (5 bases). The CDR3 is made up of 12 amino acids. CDR1 MDHEN and CDR2 SYDVKM come from the germline V gene. The CDR3 protein is CASSKLVGELFF. Written as DNA, the CDR3 is TGTGCCAGCAGTAAATTGGTCGGGGAGCTTTTCTTT.

The J gene is TRBJ2-3, the V gene TRBV7-9; D unclear. The V end lost 7 bases, the J end lost 6 bases, and 11 bases lay between the germline ends. Per germline, CDR1 SEHNR and CDR2 FQNEAQ (reference sequence). This CDR3 contains 12 residues. The CDR3 is CASIPGMDTQYF. In DNA form, the CDR3 reads TGTGCCAGCATCCCTGGGATGGATACGCAGTATTTT.

The table lists this clone with a few counts. One end of the junction varies from germline; a read error may be responsible. J is TRBJ2-6 and V is TRBV27, with D possibly TRBD2 on 5 matching bases. This CDR3 spans 13 amino acids. Germline CDR1 reads MNHEY; CDR2 reads SMNVEV (reference sequence). CDR3 bases: TGTGCCAGCATCCGGGATACTTCCAACGTCCTGACTTTT. Residues: CASIRDTSNVLTF. Drawing the rest from reference TRBV27 and TRBJ2-6, the complete variable domain is EAQVTQNPRYLITVTGKKLTVTCSQNMNHEYMSWYRQDPGLGLRQIYYSMNVEVTDKGDVPEGYKVSRKEKRNFPLILESPSPNQTSLYFCASIRDTSNVLTFGAGSRLTVL.

At least ten counts were recorded for this clone. Other DNA sequences from this sample encode an identical CDR3 as well. The chain uses TRBV5-4 and TRBJ2-3; TRBD1 aligns across 8 bases. The germline gives CDR1 SGHNT, CDR2 YYREEE (reference sequence). Trimming at V came to 3 bases and at J to 6 bases, leaving 9 bases not matched to a gene. This CDR3 has 15 amino acids. CDR3 in DNA: TGTGCCAGCAGCTCTCAGGGGGCGGGCCCCGATACGCAGTATTTT. Its translation: CASSSQGAGPDTQYF.

V usage is TRBV20-1 and J usage is TRBJ2-7; D not certain. V dropped 3 bases and J dropped 0 bases, with 12 bases sitting between them. Germline V gene sequence: CDR1 DFQATT, CDR2 SNEGSKA (reference sequence). The CDR3 sequence is 14 residues long. CDR3 sequence (DNA): TGCAGTGCTAGGCCCTTGGGAAGCTCCTACGAGCAGTACTTC. Translation gives CSARPLGSSYEQYF.

This clone was detected a few times. Different DNA sequences within this sample yield the same CDR3. The chain uses TRBV6-1 and TRBJ1-1, with D possibly being TRBD1 (6 bases). Between the trimmed V and J ends, which lost 5 bases and 6 bases, there was a span of 22 bases. The CDR3 has 16 residues. CDR1 and CDR2 (germline): MNHNS, SASEGT. Here the CDR3 DNA reads TGTGCCAGCAGTTCGAAATGGTCTACAGGGCTTGCTGAAGCTTTCTTT. Its protein is CASSSKWSTGLAEAFF.

By frequency in the sample, this clone is medium-sized. This sequence joins TRBV28 and TRBJ1-2; D not resolved. Germline V lookup: CDR1 MDHEN, CDR2 SYDVKM. V dropped 11 bases and J dropped 8 bases, with 18 bases sitting between them. CDR3 length: 12 amino acids. The CDR3 DNA reads TGTGCCGGACGCGGGAGGCCTGGGGGCTACACCTTC. Its translation is CAGRGRPGGYTF.

The V call is TRBV27, the J call TRBJ2-5; the D gene is possibly TRBD1 (7 bases). This CDR3 is 14 amino acids long. Germline CDR1 and CDR2: MNHEY and SMNVEV (reference sequence). V gave up 10 bases and J gave up 2 bases, with 17 bases separating them. The CDR3 loop is CATGPGGLQETQYF. CDR3 in DNA: TGTGCCACCGGGCCAGGGGGGTTACAAGAGACCCAGTACTTC.

This clone was observed a handful of times. This may come from a read error, since a much larger clone is one base off. The chain combines TRBV5-1 with TRBJ1-1; possible D gene TRBD1, 6 bases. The germline V gene has CDR1 SGHRS and CDR2 YFSETQ. V lost 1 base and J 5 bases, leaving 12 bases between the germline ends. This CDR3 contains 14 residues. Here the CDR3 reads CASSLSLGGTEAFF. Here the CDR3 DNA reads TGCGCCAGCAGCTTGTCCTTAGGGGGAACTGAAGCTTTCTTT.

This clone was seen at least ten times. This rearrangement joins TRBV27 to TRBJ1-1; weak D call: TRBD1 (5 bases). Germline CDR1 and CDR2: MNHEY and SMNVEV (reference sequence). With 3 bases removed from V and 7 bases from J, the gap between germline ends came to 12 bases. CDR3 length: 13 amino acids. Written as DNA, the CDR3 is TGTGCCAGCAGTTTTCGCGGGGGAATTGAAGCTTTCTTT. This translates into CASSFRGGIEAFF.

This clone was detected ten times or more. The chain uses TRBV7-3 and TRBJ2-3; 11 nucleotides align to TRBD2. The CDR3 covers 17 residues. CDR1 is SGHTA, CDR2 FQGTGA, per germline. J was trimmed by 2 bases and V by 0 bases; bases with no gene match: 4. CDR3: CASSLTGGLAVTDTQYF. CDR3 coding DNA: TGTGCCAGCAGCTTAACAGGGGGACTAGCGGTCACAGATACGCAGTATTTT.

Ten or more counts support this clone. The V call is TRBV7-2, the J call TRBJ2-1, with 9 bases identical to TRBD2. This CDR3 region has 15 residues. V shed 5 bases, J shed 6 bases, and the junction held 8 bases outside the gene matches. Germline loops: CDR1 SGHTA, CDR2 FQGNSA. The CDR3 region is CASSPGSGSGNEQFF. The CDR3, as DNA: TGTGCCAGCAGCCCCGGTAGCGGGAGCGGCAATGAGCAGTTCTTC.

This chain joins TRBV11-2 and TRBJ1-1, with 7 positions matching TRBD1. In germline, CDR1 is SGHAT, CDR2 FQNNGV. The V gene end was trimmed by 5 bases and the J gene end by 4 bases; junction bases not matched to a gene: 4. The CDR3 sequence is 13 residues long. The CDR3 protein is CASSTDRATEAFF. The CDR3 region has the DNA TGTGCCAGCAGCACCGACAGGGCCACTGAAGCTTTCTTT.

This clone was counted many times. The chain employs TRBV4-3 and TRBJ2-4; 14 bases match TRBD2. This CDR3 spans 17 amino acids. After removal of 5 bases from V and 6 bases from J, the junction contained 9 bases not matched to a gene. The germline V gene encodes CDR1 LGHNA and CDR2 YSLEER. Here the CDR3 reads CASSSREGLAGVNIQYF. CDR3 nucleotides: TGCGCCAGCAGCAGCCGAGAGGGACTAGCGGGAGTAAACATTCAGTACTTC.

By share, this clone ranks as medium-sized. The gene calls are TRBV6-1 and TRBJ1-5, with no clear D. The CDR3 sequence is 15 residues long. Germline CDR1 and CDR2: MNHNS and SASEGT. Trimming left V 3 bases short and J 1 base short, with 10 bases between. For the CDR3, the DNA is TGTGCCAGCAGTGAGTACGGATCCAGCAATCAGCCCCAGCATTTT. Amino acids: CASSEYGSSNQPQHF.

This clone qualifies as medium-sized. The V gene is TRBV24-1, the J gene TRBJ1-5; weak D call: TRBD1 (6 bases). The V gene lost 5 bases and the J gene lost 3 bases, with 16 bases spanning the gap. The germline CDR1 and CDR2 sequences are KGHDR and SFDVKD. The CDR3 runs to 16 residues. The DNA of the CDR3 is TGTGCCACCAGTGTATCCTGGGGGGCTGACAATCAGCCCCAGCATTTT. Protein sequence: CATSVSWGADNQPQHF.

This clone has ten or more counts. The rearrangement joins TRBV30 to TRBJ2-3; 12 bases agree with TRBD2. This CDR3 is built from 16 residues. Trimming removed 4 bases from V and 0 bases from J; junction bases left unmatched: 5. Germline V gene lookup returns CDR1 GTSNPN and CDR2 SVGIG (reference sequence). This CDR3 is CAWNRLAGVSTDTQYF. In DNA form, the CDR3 reads TGTGCCTGGAACAGACTAGCGGGAGTAAGCACAGATACGCAGTATTTT.

The CDR3, as DNA: TGTGCCAGCATTGTCCCTGATGCCGGGACAGGTTTTGGTCAGCCCCAGCATTTT. This sequence encodes CASIVPDAGTGFGQPQHF. V gene TRBV2 combines with J gene TRBJ1-5, with 8 bases aligning to TRBD1. Germline V gene data show CDR1 as SNHLY and CDR2 as FYNNEI. J gave up 6 bases and V 7 bases, and 20 bases lay outside the gene matches. This CDR3 spans 18 amino acids.

This clone was seen many times. This chain joins TRBV29-1 and TRBJ2-1, with TRBD2 identical over 9 bases. CDR1 is SQVTM, CDR2 ANQGSEA, per germline. V trimming: 6 bases; J trimming: 6 bases; junction bases outside the gene matches: 12. The CDR3 contains 15 residues. The CDR3 nucleotides read TGCAGCGTCTCTTTCGGTGTGACTAGCGGCAATGAGCAGTTCTTC. As protein: CSVSFGVTSGNEQFF.

At least ten counts were recorded for this clone. The chain has TRBV28 and TRBJ1-5, with 7 bases identical to TRBD1. The trim removed 3 bases at V and 2 bases at J, leaving 1 base unmatched. Germline CDR1 reads MDHEN; CDR2 reads SYDVKM. CDR3 length: 14 residues. CDR3 amino acids: CASSFDRGNQPQHF. The DNA for the CDR3 is TGTGCCAGCAGTTTCGACAGGGGCAATCAGCCCCAGCATTTT. Full variable domain (remainder filled in from reference TRBV28 and TRBJ1-5): DVKVTQSSRYLVKRTGEKVFLECVQDMDHENMFWYRQDPGLGLRLIYFSYDVKMKEKGDIPEGYSVSREKKERFSLILESASTNQTSMYLCASSFDRGNQPQHFGDGTRLSIL.

This clone appeared many times. The rearrangement uses TRBV5-1 and TRBJ1-1; D gene ambiguous. Germline-derived CDR1 and CDR2 are SGHRS and YFSETQ. Trimming left V 0 bases short and J 1 base short, with 10 bases between. CDR3 length equals 15 residues. Here the CDR3 DNA reads TGCGCCAGCAGCTTGGTCCCACAGAAGAACACTGAAGCTTTCTTT. Protein sequence: CASSLVPQKNTEAFF. Full variable domain (rest looked up from reference TRBV5-1 and TRBJ1-1): KAGVTQTPRYLIKTRGQQVTLSCSPISGHRSVSWYQQTPGQGLQFLFEYFSETQRNKGNFPGRFSGRQFSNSRSEMNVSTLELGDSALYLCASSLVPQKNTEAFFGQGTRLTVV.

There are many counts of this clone. A much larger clone differs from this one at a single base, so this may be a read error. Other DNA sequences in this specimen translate into the identical CDR3. The V gene is TRBV6-2 or TRBV6-3, the J gene TRBJ2-3; a weak D match, TRBD1 (5 bases). Germline V gene lookup returns CDR1 MNHEY and CDR2 SVGEGT. The length of the CDR3 is 15 residues. Written as DNA, the CDR3 is TGTGCCAGCAGTCATGGGGCAGGGTACGTTGGTACGCAGTATTTC. Its translation is CASSHGAGYVGTQYF.

By sample fraction, this clone is medium-sized. This chain uses TRBV19 with TRBJ1-6; D is uncertain. Germline V gene lookup returns CDR1 LNHDA and CDR2 SQIVND (reference sequence). The CDR3 runs 14 residues. V shed 5 bases and J shed 0 bases, with 5 bases lying between them. The CDR3, as DNA: TGTGCCAGTAGTTACAGCTCCTATAATTCACCCCTCCACTTT. It codes for CASSYSSYNSPLHF.

This chain uses TRBV11-2 with TRBJ1-3, with D uncertain. CDR1 is SGHAT, CDR2 FQNNGV, per germline. The V end lost 1 base, the J end lost 6 bases, and 10 bases lay between the germline ends. CDR3 length: 14 amino acids. CDR3 in amino acids: CASSLVGRKNTIYF. CDR3 sequence (DNA): TGTGCCAGCAGCTTAGTGGGCAGGAAAAACACCATATATTTT.

A few counts support this clone. J is TRBJ2-7 and V is TRBV6-1, with 7 bases aligning to TRBD1. V lost 6 bases to trimming and J lost 4 bases; unmatched junction nucleotides: 3. There are 12 residues in the CDR3. From germline, CDR1 is MNHNS and CDR2 SASEGT. In DNA form, the CDR3 reads TGTGCCAGCAGCGCGACAGGGTACGAGCAGTACTTC. Translating gives CASSATGYEQYF.

This clone occurred many times. Other DNA sequences within the sample encode an identical CDR3. The rearrangement links TRBV6-1 to TRBJ2-5, with 9 bases fitting TRBD2. This CDR3 has 17 residues. Trimming removed 7 bases from V and 2 bases from J; junction bases left unmatched: 14. The germline V gene has CDR1 MNHNS and CDR2 SASEGT. Here the CDR3 reads CASMRLAGPNTQETQYF. The CDR3, as DNA: TGTGCCAGCATGAGGCTAGCGGGACCGAATACTCAAGAGACCCAGTACTTC.

The chain couples TRBV30 to TRBJ1-2, with D uncertain. The CDR3 consists of 12 residues. V lost 0 bases, J lost 2 bases, and 4 bases lay in between. Per the germline V gene, CDR1 is GTSNPN and CDR2 is SVGIG (reference sequence). The CDR3 is CAWSVQNYGYTF. CDR3 nucleotides: TGTGCCTGGAGTGTACAGAACTATGGCTACACCTTC.